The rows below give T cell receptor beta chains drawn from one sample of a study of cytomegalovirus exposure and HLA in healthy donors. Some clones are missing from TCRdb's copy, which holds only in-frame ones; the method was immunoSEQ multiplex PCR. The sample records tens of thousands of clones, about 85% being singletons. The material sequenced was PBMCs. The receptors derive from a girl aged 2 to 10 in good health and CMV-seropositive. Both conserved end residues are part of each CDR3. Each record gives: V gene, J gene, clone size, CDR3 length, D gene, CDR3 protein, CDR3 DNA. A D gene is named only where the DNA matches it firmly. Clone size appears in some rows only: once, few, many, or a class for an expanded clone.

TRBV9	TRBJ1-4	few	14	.	CASSVQGSNEKLFF	TGTGCCAGCAGCGTTCAGGGGTCTAATGAAAAACTGTTTTTT
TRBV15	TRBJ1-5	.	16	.	CATSRDDEGKNQPQHF	TGTGCCACCAGCAGAGATGACGAGGGAAAAAACCAGCCCCAGCATTTT
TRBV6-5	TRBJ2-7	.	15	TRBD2	CASSYGGTSPYEQYF	TGTGCCAGCAGTTACGGCGGGACTAGTCCGTACGAGCAGTACTTC
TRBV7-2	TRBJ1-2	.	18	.	CASSLSPLRVGGGGGYTF	TGTGCCAGCAGCTTAAGCCCCTTAAGAGTTGGGGGGGGAGGGGGCTACACCTTC
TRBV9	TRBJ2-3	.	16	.	CASSAGDPKGRGTQYF	TGTGCCAGCAGCGCTGGGGACCCCAAAGGGCGGGGTACGCAGTATTTT
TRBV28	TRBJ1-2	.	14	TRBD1	CASMSAGQAYGYTF	TGTGCCAGCATGTCCGCGGGACAGGCCTATGGCTACACCTTC
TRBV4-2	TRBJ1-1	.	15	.	CASSKDQGRDTEAFF	TGTGCCAGCAGCAAAGATCAGGGTCGGGACACTGAAGCTTTCTTT
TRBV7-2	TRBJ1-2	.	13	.	CASSLVSTDGYTF	TGTGCCAGCAGCTTAGTGTCCACTGATGGCTACACCTTC
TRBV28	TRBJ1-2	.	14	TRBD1	CASRDRGRIYGYTF	TGTGCCAGCAGGGACAGGGGGCGCATCTATGGCTACACCTTC
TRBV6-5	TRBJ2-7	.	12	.	CASSKGIHEQYF	TGTGCCAGCAGTAAGGGGATTCACGAGCAGTACTTC
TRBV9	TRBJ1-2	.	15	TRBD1	CASSVEQGQNYGYTF	TGTGCCAGCAGCGTAGAACAGGGGCAGAACTATGGCTACACCTTC
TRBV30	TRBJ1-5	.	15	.	CAWRSGLGSNQPQHF	TGTGCCTGGAGGTCGGGACTGGGTAGCAATCAGCCCCAGCATTTT
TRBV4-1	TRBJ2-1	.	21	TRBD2	CASSRQSGTSGRGTVYNEQFF	TGCGCCAGCAGCCGACAGTCCGGGACTAGCGGGAGGGGAACTGTTTACAATGAGCAGTTCTTC
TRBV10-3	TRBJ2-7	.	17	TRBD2	CAISESGSGRESYEQYF	TGTGCCATCAGTGAGTCAGGCAGCGGGAGGGAGTCCTACGAGCAGTACTTC
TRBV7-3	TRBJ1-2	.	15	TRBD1	CASSDPGQGNYGYTF	TGTGCCAGCAGCGATCCGGGACAGGGTAACTATGGCTACACCTTC
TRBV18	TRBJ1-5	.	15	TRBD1	CASSQTGQGDQPQHF	TGTGCCAGCTCACAAACCGGACAGGGGGATCAGCCCCAGCATTTT
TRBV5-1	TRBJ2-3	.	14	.	CASSLGYREDTQYF	TGCGCCAGCAGCTTGGGATACAGGGAAGATACGCAGTATTTT
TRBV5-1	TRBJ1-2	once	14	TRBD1	CASSVTGTGYGYTF	TGCGCCAGCAGCGTTACCGGGACAGGGTATGGCTACACCTTC
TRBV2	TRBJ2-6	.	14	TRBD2	CASGGGPGANVLTF	TGTGCCAGCGGCGGGGGGCCCGGGGCCAACGTCCTGACTTTC
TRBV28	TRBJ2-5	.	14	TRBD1	CASSPRDRVETQYF	TGTGCCAGCAGCCCTCGGGACAGGGTTGAGACCCAGTACTTC
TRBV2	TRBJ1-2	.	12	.	CASTVRDYGYTF	TGTGCCAGCACAGTCAGGGACTATGGCTACACCTTC
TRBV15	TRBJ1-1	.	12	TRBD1	CATSSTQGRAFF	TGTGCCACCAGCAGTACACAGGGGCGGGCTTTCTTT
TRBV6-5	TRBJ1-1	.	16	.	CASSYPPRRGSTEAFF	TGTGCCAGCAGTTATCCACCTCGGCGGGGAAGCACTGAAGCTTTCTTT
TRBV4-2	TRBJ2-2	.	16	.	CASSQEPSRVPGELFF	TGTGCCAGCAGCCAAGAGCCGTCCCGGGTCCCTGGGGAGCTGTTTTTT
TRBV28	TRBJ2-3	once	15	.	CASSSRTVPTDTQYF	TGTGCCAGCAGTTCTCGGACAGTACCCACAGATACGCAGTATTTT
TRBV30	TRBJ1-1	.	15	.	CAWDVEAPLVTGAFF	TGTGCCTGGGACGTCGAGGCACCCCTCGTTACCGGAGCTTTCTTT
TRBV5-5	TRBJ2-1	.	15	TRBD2	CASSLGGSSYNEQFF	TGTGCCAGCAGCTTGGGCGGGAGCTCCTACAATGAGCAGTTCTTC
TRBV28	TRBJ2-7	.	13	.	CASSTSGAPEQYF	TGTGCCAGCAGTACCTCAGGGGCTCCCGAGCAGTACTTC
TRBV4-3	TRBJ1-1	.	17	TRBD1	CASSQEPIGTGVDEAFF	TGCGCCAGCAGCCAAGAACCAATCGGGACAGGGGTCGACGAAGCTTTCTTT
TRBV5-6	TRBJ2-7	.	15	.	CASSPLGAGVYEQYF	TGTGCCAGCAGCCCCCTGGGGGCGGGAGTATACGAGCAGTACTTC
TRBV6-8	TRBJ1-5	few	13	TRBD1	CACDRGSNQPQHF	TGTGCCTGTGACAGGGGTAGCAATCAGCCCCAGCATTTT
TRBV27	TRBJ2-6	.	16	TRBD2	CASSRTSSSGANVLTF	TGTGCCAGCAGTCGGACTAGTTCGTCTGGGGCCAACGTCCTGACTTTC
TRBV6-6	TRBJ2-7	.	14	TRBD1	CASSHGQGSYEQYF	TGTGCCAGCAGTCACGGACAGGGGTCCTACGAGCAGTACTTC
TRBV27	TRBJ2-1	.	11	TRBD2	CASSSGGEQFF	TGTGCCAGCAGTTCGGGAGGTGAGCAGTTCTTC
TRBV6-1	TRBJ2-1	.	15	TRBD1	CASSFGQGSYNEQFF	TGTGCCAGCAGTTTTGGACAGGGATCCTACAATGAGCAGTTCTTC
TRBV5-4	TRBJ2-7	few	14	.	CASSLVAGTYEQYF	TGTGCCAGCAGCTTGGTTGCGGGAACTTACGAGCAGTACTTC
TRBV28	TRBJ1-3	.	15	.	CASRLMTFSGNTIYF	TGTGCCAGCAGGCTAATGACATTCTCTGGAAACACCATATATTTT
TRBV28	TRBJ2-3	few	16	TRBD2	CASTDPPAGSTDTQYF	TGTGCCAGCACCGATCCTCCAGCGGGAAGTACGGATACGCAGTATTTT
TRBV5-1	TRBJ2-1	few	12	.	CASSLPDNEQFF	TGCGCCAGCAGCTTGCCCGACAATGAGCAGTTCTTC
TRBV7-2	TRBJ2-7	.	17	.	CASSLALDSKLSYEQYF	TGTGCCAGCAGCTTAGCGCTGGACAGTAAGTTATCCTACGAGCAGTACTTC
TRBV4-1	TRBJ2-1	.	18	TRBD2	CASSQDRAGGDSYNEQFF	TGCGCCAGCAGCCAAGATCGAGCGGGAGGAGACTCCTACAATGAGCAGTTCTTC
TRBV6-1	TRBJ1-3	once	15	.	CASSEGQGRSNTIYF	TGTGCCAGCAGTGAGGGGCAGGGAAGGTCAAACACCATATATTTT
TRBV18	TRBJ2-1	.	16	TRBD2	CASSLLHSSGINEQFF	TGTGCCAGCTCACTACTCCACTCTAGCGGGATTAATGAGCAGTTCTTC
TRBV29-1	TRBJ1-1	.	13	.	CSSSSVLNTEAFF	TGCAGCAGTAGCTCGGTCTTGAACACTGAAGCTTTCTTT
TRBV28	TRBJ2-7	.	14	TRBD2	CASNRLAGPYEQYF	TGTGCCAGCAATAGACTAGCGGGACCCTACGAGCAGTACTTC
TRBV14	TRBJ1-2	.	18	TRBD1	CASSQDLVAGGVNYGYTF	TGTGCCAGCAGCCAAGATCTTGTTGCAGGGGGCGTAAACTATGGCTACACCTTC
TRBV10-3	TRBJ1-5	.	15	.	CAISGEGRGNQPQHF	TGTGCCATCAGTGGCGAAGGGAGGGGCAATCAGCCCCAGCATTTT
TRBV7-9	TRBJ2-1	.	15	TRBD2	CASSILAAVYNEQFF	TGTGCCAGCAGCATACTAGCGGCTGTCTACAATGAGCAGTTCTTC
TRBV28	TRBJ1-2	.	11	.	CASSSSYGYTF	TGTGCCAGCAGTTCCAGCTATGGCTACACCTTC
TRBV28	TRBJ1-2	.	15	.	CASSLGAPGNYGYTF	TGTGCCAGCAGCCTGGGGGCACCCGGGAACTATGGCTACACCTTC
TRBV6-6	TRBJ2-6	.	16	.	CASSPAAARGANVLTF	TGTGCCAGCAGCCCGGCGGCCGCTCGCGGGGCCAACGTCCTGACTTTC
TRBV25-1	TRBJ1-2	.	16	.	CATWGLGGDFNYGYTF	TGTGCGACCTGGGGATTAGGCGGGGACTTCAACTATGGCTACACCTTC
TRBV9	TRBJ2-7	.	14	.	CASSPSPGSYEQYF	TGTGCCAGCAGCCCGTCCCCAGGCTCCTACGAGCAGTACTTC
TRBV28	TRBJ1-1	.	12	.	CASSLSTPEAFF	TGTGCCAGCAGTTTGTCTACCCCTGAAGCTTTCTTT
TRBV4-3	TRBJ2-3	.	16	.	CASSQSSTGGTDTQYF	TGCGCCAGCAGCCAATCCTCAACAGGTGGCACAGATACGCAGTATTTT